The 18 T cell receptor beta chains below all came from one sample that was sequenced in a study of molecular identifiers for immune sequencing clone quantification. TCRdb called the PCR reads again in MiXCR, with one record for every CDR3 protein. This table holds more than 550,000 distinct CDR3 sequences, 25% found once. What was sequenced was naive CD8+ T cells from blood, with Jurkat cell RNA spiked in. Subset defined: FACS-sorted CD8+CD4-CCR7+CD45RA+ naive T cells. The receptors originated from a human donor in good health. Some libraries in this study had Jurkat cell RNA spiked in.

The chain links TRBV13 to TRBJ2-2; no firm D call. Germline CDR1 PRHDT, CDR2 FYEKMQ (reference sequence). The CDR3 is made up of 14 amino acids. V dropped 0 bases and J dropped 6 bases, with 8 bases sitting between them. CDR3 sequence (DNA): TGTGCCAGCAGCTTAGGGCATTATTCCGGGGAGCTGTTTTTT. It translates to CASSLGHYSGELFF.

J is TRBJ2-7 and V is TRBV5-1, with 9 bases matching TRBD1. With V trimmed by 7 bases and J by 1 base, 9 bases remained unmatched. The length of the CDR3 is 15 residues. The V gene's germline CDR1 is SGHRS and CDR2 YFSETQ. The CDR3 nucleotides read TGCGCCAGCGCGGCCGGGACAGGGTCATCCTACGAGCAGTACTTC. Translating gives CASAAGTGSSYEQYF.

This clonotype was found many times. The rearrangement uses TRBV20-1 and TRBJ2-7; 7 nucleotides agree with TRBD1. With 0 bases clipped from V and 3 bases from J, the junction kept 11 bases outside the gene matches. Per the germline V gene, CDR1 is DFQATT and CDR2 is SNEGSKA (reference sequence). The length of the CDR3 is 16 residues. CDR3 coding DNA: TGCAGTGCTAGAGATCTTGTGGGGACAGATAACTACGAGCAGTACTTC. It specifies CSARDLVGTDNYEQYF.

In its sample, this clonotype was seen a few times. The rearrangement joins TRBV27 to TRBJ2-2; D is unresolved. The ends were cut back, 2 bases at V and 0 bases at J, with 10 bases in the middle. Germline values: CDR1 MNHEY, CDR2 SMNVEV (reference sequence). The CDR3 loop spans 16 amino acids. CDR3 loop: CASSLMPVANTGELFF. DNA of the CDR3: TGTGCCAGCAGTTTAATGCCGGTCGCGAACACCGGGGAGCTGTTTTTT.

This chain links TRBV7-6 with TRBJ2-5; 8 bases align to TRBD2. This CDR3 is built from 16 residues. CDR1 is SGHVS and CDR2 is FNYEAQ in the germline V gene. V dropped 4 bases and J dropped 5; count of bases not matched to a gene: 12. This chain's CDR3 is CASSSDSGAGWETQYF. The DNA for the CDR3 is TGTGCCAGCAGCTCCGATAGCGGGGCGGGATGGGAGACCCAGTACTTC.

V usage is TRBV7-9 and J usage is TRBJ2-7; D call uncertain. Germline CDR1 SEHNR, CDR2 FQNEAQ (reference sequence). The CDR3 has 14 amino acids. V was cut by 5 bases and J by 2 bases, with 13 bases left in between. The DNA of the CDR3 is TGTGCCAGCAGCACCTCGGCAAGGGCCTACGAGCAGTACTTC. This translates into CASSTSARAYEQYF. The whole variable domain, remainder taken from reference TRBV7-9 and TRBJ2-7, is DTGVSQNPRHKITKRGQNVTFRCDPISEHNRLYWYRQTLGQGPEFLTYFQNEAQLEKSRLLSDRFSAERPKGSFSTLEIQRTEQGDSAMYLCASSTSARAYEQYFGPGTRLTVT.

In this sample, this clonotype turned up many times. V gene TRBV30 combines with J gene TRBJ2-5, with D perhaps being TRBD1 or TRBD2 (5 bases each). In germline, CDR1 is GTSNPN, CDR2 SVGIG (reference sequence). The CDR3 is 12 amino acids. Between the trimmed V and J ends, which lost 0 bases and 7 bases, there was a span of 9 bases. CDR3 in DNA: TGTGCCTGGAGTGTAGGGGCGGGGACCCAGTACTTC. It codes for CAWSVGAGTQYF.

This clonotype has only a few counts. The chain employs TRBV20-1 and TRBJ2-1; either TRBD1 or TRBD2 may supply D (5 bases each). CDR1 and CDR2 from the germline V gene are DFQATT and SNEGSKA (reference sequence). V shed 6 bases and J shed 8 bases, with 20 bases lying between them. The CDR3 loop spans 14 amino acids. In nucleotides, the CDR3 is TGCAGTGCCCACGTCGATAGGGGAGTGGATGAGCAGTTCTTC. It encodes CSAHVDRGVDEQFF.

In its sample, this clonotype was seen a few times. This chain joins TRBV27 and TRBJ2-7, with D possibly matching TRBD1 (6 bases). From germline, CDR1 is MNHEY and CDR2 SMNVEV (reference sequence). This CDR3 comprises 13 residues. The V end was cut by 5 bases, the J end by 5 bases, with 13 bases between. The CDR3 DNA sequence: TGTGCCAGCAGTAACAGGGTTTCCGACGAGCAGTACTTC. It encodes CASSNRVSDEQYF.

In regard to this clonotype: This is likely a read error, given that the CDR3 carries no conserved phenylalanine or tryptophan at its end. The V call is TRBV4-1, the J call TRBJ1-1; no clear D. Germline values: CDR1 MGHRA, CDR2 YSYEKL. The CDR3 is 13 residues long. Trimming shortened V by 4 bases and J by 5 bases, and 11 bases separated the two germline ends. This CDR3 is CASSLGRGTEAFL. CDR3 in DNA: TGCGCCAGCAGCCTCGGACGCGGGACTGAAGCTTTCTTA.

A few counts support this clonotype. The chain combines TRBV13 with TRBJ2-7, with 10 bases matching TRBD1. The ends lost 5 bases at V and 2 bases at J; junction bases unmatched: 9. The CDR3 is 16 residues long. Germline lookup yields CDR1 PRHDT and CDR2 FYEKMQ (reference sequence). This CDR3 is CASSGEKTGGTYEQYF. DNA of the CDR3: TGTGCCAGCAGCGGGGAGAAGACAGGGGGCACCTACGAGCAGTACTTC.

This clonotype was picked up many times. The chain joins TRBV29-1 to TRBJ2-2; no clear D. Deletions cut 8 bases from V and 4 bases from J, with 8 bases between. Germline CDR1 SQVTM, CDR2 ANQGSEA. The CDR3 is made up of 11 amino acids. The DNA for the CDR3 is TGCAGCTGTTTGGCCACCGGGGAGCTGTTTTTT. This encodes CSCLATGELFF.

This clonotype has just a few counts. V and J are TRBV3-1 and TRBJ2-2, with 11 nucleotides matching TRBD2. Germline V gives CDR1 LGHDT, CDR2 YNNKEL (reference sequence). The CDR3 consists of 18 residues. V shed 4 bases, J shed 0 bases, and the junction held 7 bases outside the gene matches. CDR3 bases: TGTGCCAGCAGCCCCCAGGGACTAGCGGATACGAACACCGGGGAGCTGTTTTTT. Its translation is CASSPQGLADTNTGELFF.

The sample holds many counts of this clonotype. The chain couples TRBV28 to TRBJ2-1; perhaps D is TRBD1 or TRBD2 (5 bases each). CDR3 size: 13 residues. CDR1 is MDHEN, CDR2 SYDVKM, per germline. Trimming pared 5 bases from V and 14 bases from J, leaving 19 bases between. The CDR3 coding sequence is TGTGCCAGCAGTACCGGGACGTTTCCCGCGGAGTTCTTC. It is translated as CASSTGTFPAEFF.

This clonotype was detected only a few times. The rearrangement uses TRBV4-3 and TRBJ2-3, with TRBD2 as a possible D gene (5 bases). The length of the CDR3 is 16 residues. The germline V gene encodes CDR1 LGHNA and CDR2 YSLEER. Trimming took 0 bases from V and 5 from J, leaving 15 bases between them. The CDR3 loop is CASSQDQLLGVDTQYF. CDR3 nucleotides: TGCGCCAGCAGCCAAGACCAGCTCCTCGGGGTAGATACGCAGTATTTT.

This clonotype showed up just a few times. The chain couples TRBV13 to TRBJ2-1; D is uncertain. The V and J ends lost 4 bases and 4 bases respectively, with 11 bases between them. The CDR3 has 14 residues. The germline V gene has CDR1 PRHDT and CDR2 FYEKMQ (reference sequence). The CDR3 DNA sequence: TGTGCCAGCAGCTACGTGGCGAGATACAATGAGCAGTTCTTC. It is translated as CASSYVARYNEQFF.

The V gene is TRBV30, the J gene TRBJ1-2, with D unclear. The V gene lost 5 bases and the J gene lost 6 bases, with 22 bases spanning the gap. This CDR3 contains 15 residues. CDR1 and CDR2 from the germline V gene are GTSNPN and SVGIG (reference sequence). CDR3 DNA: TGTGCCTGGTCCGAACCGGGCCGTCGTGCGGATGGCTACACCTTC. Translating gives CAWSEPGRRADGYTF.

The chain employs TRBV7-2 and TRBJ1-1; a possible D gene is TRBD1 (5 bases). The length of the CDR3 is 17 residues. Germline values: CDR1 SGHTA, CDR2 FQGNSA. The ends were cut back, 3 bases at V and 0 bases at J, with 17 bases in the middle. As DNA, the CDR3 is TGTGCCAGCAGCTTCATTTACGCCTCAGGGTTGAACACTGAAGCTTTCTTT. Residues: CASSFIYASGLNTEAFF. Full variable domain (outside the CDR3, taken from reference TRBV7-2 and TRBJ1-1): GAGVSQSPSNKVTEKGKDVELRCDPISGHTALYWYRQSLGQGLEFLIYFQGNSAPDKSGLPSDRFSAERTGGSVSTLTIQRTQQEDSAVYLCASSFIYASGLNTEAFFGQGTRLTVV.